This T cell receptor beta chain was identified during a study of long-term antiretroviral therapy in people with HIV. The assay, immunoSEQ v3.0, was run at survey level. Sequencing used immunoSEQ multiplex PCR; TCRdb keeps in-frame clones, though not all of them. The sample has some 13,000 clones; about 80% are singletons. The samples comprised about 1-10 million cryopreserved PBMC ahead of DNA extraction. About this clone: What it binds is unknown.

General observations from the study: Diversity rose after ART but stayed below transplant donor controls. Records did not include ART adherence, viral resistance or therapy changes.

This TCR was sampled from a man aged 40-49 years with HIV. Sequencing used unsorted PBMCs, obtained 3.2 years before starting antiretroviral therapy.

The CDR3 DNA sequence: TGCGCCAGCAGCTTGGGCGGGGGCACTGAAGCTTTCTTT. Translation: CASSLGGGTEAFF. The chain couples TRBV5-1 to TRBJ1-1; the D gene is possibly TRBD1 (5 bases). Trimming pared 0 bases from V and 4 bases from J, leaving 7 bases between. Germline V gene data show CDR1 as SGHRS and CDR2 as YFSETQ. This CDR3 contains 13 residues.